This T cell receptor beta chain was documented in a study of blood T cell repertoires in COVID-19. This clone was counted a single time. Clones were sequenced by immunoSEQ multiplex PCR, and TCRdb holds only the in-frame ones, with some missing. The table records 100,000 to 110,000 clones, over 75% of them present only once. Trimming removed 3 bases from V and 1 base from J, with 12 bases in between. CDR1 SGHRS and CDR2 YFSETQ come from the germline V gene. The CDR3 has 15 amino acids. This clonotype originated in a young man in a cohort sampled during active COVID-19. Sequencing input: peripheral blood. The chain joins TRBV5-1 to TRBJ2-3, with D possibly TRBD2 on 6 matching bases. The CDR3 here is CASSYPGVGTDTQYF. In DNA form, the CDR3 reads TGCGCCAGCAGCTACCCGGGGGTAGGCACAGATACGCAGTATTTT.